This T cell receptor beta chain came from a study of blood T cell repertoires in COVID-19. Study as a whole: COVID-19 samples collected from the United States, Italy and Spain covered acute and convalescent phases.

Per the germline V gene, CDR1 is MGHRA and CDR2 is YSYEKL. Unmatched junction bases numbered 5, after V lost 0 bases and J lost 4 bases. This CDR3 has 15 amino acids. Source study methods: Estimates of nucleated cell counts were drawn from the amplification of reference gene primers. TCRdb's table, derived via immunoSEQ multiplex PCR, lists solely in-frame clones and lacks some. Clone size and the V and J calls come from that table; the DNA yielded D and trimming. This table holds some 160,000 clones, approximately 83% found once. The sequenced sample consisted of peripheral blood. This receptor was identified in a human donor in a cohort sampled during active COVID-19. The rearrangement links TRBV4-1 to TRBJ2-5, with TRBD1 identical over 7 bases. The CDR3, as DNA: TGCGCCAGCAGCCAAGACGCACAGGGGAGAGAGACCCAGTACTTC. It yields the protein CASSQDAQGRETQYF.